This T cell receptor (beta chain) appears in the sequencing data of a study of cytomegalovirus exposure and HLA in healthy donors. Broader study findings: Associated with HLA alleles at 0.05 false discovery rate in a later analysis were some 18,000 TCR beta sequences. Specificity of a few CMV-associated chains for CMV antigens was verified in vitro. Later on, a genetic analysis was performed. It linked a missense variant in DCLRE1C with V- and J-gene trimming of TCR beta.

Worth noting for this clone: Antigen unknown.

The PCR was carried out with 60 Vbeta primers and 13 Jbeta primers. Measured with immunoSEQ multiplex PCR; TCRdb has only the in-frame clones, and not every one. The table records about 200,000 clones, 60% to 85% of them present only once. The sample comprised PBMCs. The TCR comes from a man between 40 and 49 years old in good health and CMV-seronegative.

This CDR3 is CAVHRPRISFNEQFF. DNA for the CDR3: TGTGCCGTCCACAGGCCCCGAATTAGCTTCAATGAGCAGTTCTTC. This chain joins TRBV7-2 and TRBJ2-1; TRBD1 might be the D (5 bases). The CDR3 extends over 15 amino acids. CDR1 SGHTA and CDR2 FQGNSA come from the germline V gene. The V end lost 11 bases, the J end lost 6 bases, and 23 bases lay between the germline ends. The whole variable domain, remainder taken from reference TRBV7-2 and TRBJ2-1, is GAGVSQSPSNKVTEKGKDVELRCDPISGHTALYWYRQSLGQGLEFLIYFQGNSAPDKSGLPSDRFSAERTGGSVSTLTIQRTQQEDSAVYLCAVHRPRISFNEQFFGPGTRLTVL.